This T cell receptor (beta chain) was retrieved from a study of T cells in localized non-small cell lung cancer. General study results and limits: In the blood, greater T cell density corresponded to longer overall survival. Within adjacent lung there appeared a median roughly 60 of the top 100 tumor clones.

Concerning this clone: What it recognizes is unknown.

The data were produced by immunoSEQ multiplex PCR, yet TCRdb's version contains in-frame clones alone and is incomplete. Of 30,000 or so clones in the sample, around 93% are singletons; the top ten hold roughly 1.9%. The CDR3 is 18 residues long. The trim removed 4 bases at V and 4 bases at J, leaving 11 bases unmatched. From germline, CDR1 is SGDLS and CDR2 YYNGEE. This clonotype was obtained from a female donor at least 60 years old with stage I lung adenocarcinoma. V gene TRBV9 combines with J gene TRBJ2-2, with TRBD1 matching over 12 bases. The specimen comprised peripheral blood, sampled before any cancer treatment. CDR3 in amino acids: CASSPGTGGGHGTGELFF. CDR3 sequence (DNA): TGTGCCAGCAGCCCCGGGACAGGGGGCGGACATGGCACCGGGGAGCTGTTTTTT. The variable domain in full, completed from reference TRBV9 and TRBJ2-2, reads DSGVTQTPKHLITATGQRVTLRCSPRSGDLSVYWYQQSLDQGLQFLIQYYNGEERAKGNILERFSAQQFPDLHSELNLSSLELGDSALYFCASSPGTGGGHGTGELFFGEGSRLTVL.